This section outlines one TCR beta chain sequence together with its context. Sequenced by immunoSEQ multiplex PCR; TCRdb stores in-frame clones only, minus some. The top ten hold 2% to 2.5% of the sample, which has 55,000 to 85,000 clones, about 90% seen once. This sample stems from a study of control samples from healthy donors and cancer patients. The CDR3 runs to 15 residues. Germline trimming cut 8 bases from V and 5 bases from J; bases unmatched to any gene: 7. Germline V gene lookup returns CDR1 MNHEY and CDR2 SVGAGI. This receptor was obtained from a woman aged 45-65 years with head and neck cancer. The sequencing input was PBMCs. The chain joins TRBV6-5 to TRBJ1-6; 9 positions agree with TRBD1. The CDR3 loop is CASWDRVTHNSPLHF. CDR3 sequence (DNA): TGTGCCAGCTGGGACAGGGTAACCCATAATTCACCCCTCCACTTT.